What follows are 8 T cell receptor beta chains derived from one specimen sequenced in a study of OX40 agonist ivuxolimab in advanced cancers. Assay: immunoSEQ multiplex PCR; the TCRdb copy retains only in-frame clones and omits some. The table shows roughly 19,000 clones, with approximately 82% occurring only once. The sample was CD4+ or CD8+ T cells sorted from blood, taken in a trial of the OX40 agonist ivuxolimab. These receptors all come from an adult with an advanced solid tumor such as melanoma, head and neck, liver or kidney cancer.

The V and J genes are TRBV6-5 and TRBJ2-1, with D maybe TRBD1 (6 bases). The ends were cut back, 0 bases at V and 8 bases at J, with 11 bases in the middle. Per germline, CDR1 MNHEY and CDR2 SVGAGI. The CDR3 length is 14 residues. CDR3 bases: TGTGCCAGCAGTTACTCGGACAGCGGCGATGAGCAGTTCTTC. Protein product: CASSYSDSGDEQFF.

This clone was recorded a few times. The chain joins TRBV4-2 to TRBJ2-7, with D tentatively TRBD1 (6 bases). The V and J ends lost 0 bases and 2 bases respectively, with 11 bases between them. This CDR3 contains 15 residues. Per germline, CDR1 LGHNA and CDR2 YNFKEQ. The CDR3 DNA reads TGTGCCAGCAGCCAAGATAGGGGGTGGGCCTACGAGCAGTACTTC. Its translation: CASSQDRGWAYEQYF.

The DNA of the CDR3 is TGTGCCAGCAGTTTATCGGGGGGGGCCGGTAATGGCTACACCTTC. It yields the protein CASSLSGGAGNGYTF. This chain uses TRBV27 with TRBJ1-2; possibly TRBD1 for D (6 bases). The CDR3 is made up of 15 amino acids. Germline values: CDR1 MNHEY, CDR2 SMNVEV (reference sequence). The V end was cut by 0 bases, the J end by 6 bases, with 14 bases between.

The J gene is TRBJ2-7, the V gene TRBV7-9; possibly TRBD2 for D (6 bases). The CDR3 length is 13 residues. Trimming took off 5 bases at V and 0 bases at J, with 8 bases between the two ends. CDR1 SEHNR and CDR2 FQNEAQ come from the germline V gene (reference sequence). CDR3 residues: CASSPGGSYEQYF. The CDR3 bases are TGTGCCAGCAGCCCCGGGGGCTCCTACGAGCAGTACTTC.

The CDR3 region has the DNA TGTGCCAGCAGGTACGGACTGACAGGGCAGCCCCAGCATTTT. Its protein product is CASRYGLTGQPQHF. The genes are TRBV6-5 and TRBJ1-5; 7 nucleotides line up with TRBD1. Germline lookup yields CDR1 MNHEY and CDR2 SVGAGI. V trimming: 6 bases; J trimming: 7 bases; junction bases outside the gene matches: 9. The CDR3 spans 14 residues.

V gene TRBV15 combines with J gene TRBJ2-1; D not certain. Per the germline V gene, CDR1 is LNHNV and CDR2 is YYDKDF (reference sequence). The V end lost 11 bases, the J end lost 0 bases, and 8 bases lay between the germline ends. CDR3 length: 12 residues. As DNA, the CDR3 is TGTGCCGCCTCGACCTCCTACAATGAGCAGTTCTTC. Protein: CAASTSYNEQFF.

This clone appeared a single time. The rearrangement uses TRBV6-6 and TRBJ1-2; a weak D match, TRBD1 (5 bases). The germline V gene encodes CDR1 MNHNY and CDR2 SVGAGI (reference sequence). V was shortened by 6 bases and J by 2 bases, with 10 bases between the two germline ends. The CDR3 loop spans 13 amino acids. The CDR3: CASRPGQNYGYTF. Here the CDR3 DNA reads TGTGCCAGCAGGCCCGGACAAAACTATGGCTACACCTTC.

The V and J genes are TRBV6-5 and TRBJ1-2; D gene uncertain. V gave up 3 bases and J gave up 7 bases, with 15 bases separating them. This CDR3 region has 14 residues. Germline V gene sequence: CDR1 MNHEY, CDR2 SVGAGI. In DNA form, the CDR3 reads TGTGCCAGCAGTTATAAGGTGGGAGGGCCTGGCTACACCTTC. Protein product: CASSYKVGGPGYTF.